The clone carrying this T cell receptor beta chain was detected many times. Its antigen remains unidentified. The data belong to a study of neurological immune-mediated disorders. Whole-study context: Disease course was recorded as relapsing-remitting for some 31 and secondary progressive for about 8.5% of the roughly 35 multiple sclerosis patients.

In germline, CDR1 is DFQATT, CDR2 SNEGSKA (reference sequence). V lost 3 bases, J lost 4 bases, and 13 bases stayed unmatched. The length of the CDR3 is 17 residues. From 15-18 subjects, over 170 million TCR-beta sequences were obtained in each sequencing run. TCRdb ran MiXCR on the 5' RACE reads and lists one entry per CDR3 protein. The sample lists approximately 20,000 distinct CDR3 sequences, roughly 2.7% occurring once. Whole-study results and caveats: Private repertoires in all groups were suggested by the absence of shared CDR3 amino acid sequences among expanded clones across subjects.

This TCR was recovered from a woman aged 18-29 years with multiple sclerosis. The chain joins TRBV20-1 to TRBJ2-1, with 9 bases identical to TRBD2. Sequencing was carried out using PBMCs. The CDR3 DNA is TGCAGTGCTAGTGGTAGCGGGAGAATGCTTGGTTACAATGAGCAGTTCTTC. This sequence encodes CSASGSGRMLGYNEQFF.